This T cell receptor (beta chain) was found in a study of identical twins. Points from the study as a whole: Surplus twin overlap in beta out-of-frame sequences was less pronounced. In cord blood, abundant beta clonotypes had fewer insertions; memory showed no trend. Twin pairs' shared out-of-frame alpha sequences were enriched in low generation probability.

This clonotype occurred a few times. Its antigen is unknown. Each CDR3 protein is one row after TCRdb ran MiXCR on the 5' RACE reads. In the table there are 500,000 to 550,000 distinct CDR3 sequences, about 20% of which are singletons. The germline gives CDR1 LGHNA, CDR2 YNFKEQ. The J segment lost 7 bases and the V segment lost 4 bases, leaving 9 bases of the junction unmatched. The CDR3 covers 14 residues. These same records also appear under a second study, on yellow fever vaccine responses in identical twins. That work adds: Reported findings indicate that twins' vaccine T cell responses seemed partially convergent, partially personalized.

Specimen: CD4+ T cells sorted from blood. This clonotype was obtained from a woman aged 18 to 35 in good health. This chain joins TRBV4-2 and TRBJ1-1; 7 bases map to TRBD1. CDR3 bases: TGTGCCAGCAGCCTGCAGGGGGAGGGCGTTGAAGCTTTCTTT. Residues: CASSLQGEGVEAFF.